This record concerns one T cell receptor beta chain sequence. As yet, its antigen is unknown. The data stem from a study of CD8+ T cells in alopecia areata. Germline V CDR1 and CDR2: ENHRY, SYGVKD. V shed 3 bases and J shed 4 bases, with 16 bases lying between them. The CDR3 length is 15 residues. RNA, once extracted, was reverse transcribed into cDNA for use as the sequencing template. TCRdb keeps only in-frame clones here, not all; method: immunoSEQ multiplex PCR. The data hold 110,000 or so clones, with less than 80% observed a single time. The study, taken as a whole, reports: Scalp sample data also include resident alphabeta T cells from normal skin.

The sequenced sample consisted of CD4+ T cells sorted from blood. The receptor's source is a human donor in good health. This chain uses TRBV10-3 with TRBJ2-7, with D perhaps TRBD1 (6 bases). The CDR3 DNA reads as TGTGCCATCAGTGATTACCCCGGGACACTTTACGAGCAGTACTTC. Translation: CAISDYPGTLYEQYF.